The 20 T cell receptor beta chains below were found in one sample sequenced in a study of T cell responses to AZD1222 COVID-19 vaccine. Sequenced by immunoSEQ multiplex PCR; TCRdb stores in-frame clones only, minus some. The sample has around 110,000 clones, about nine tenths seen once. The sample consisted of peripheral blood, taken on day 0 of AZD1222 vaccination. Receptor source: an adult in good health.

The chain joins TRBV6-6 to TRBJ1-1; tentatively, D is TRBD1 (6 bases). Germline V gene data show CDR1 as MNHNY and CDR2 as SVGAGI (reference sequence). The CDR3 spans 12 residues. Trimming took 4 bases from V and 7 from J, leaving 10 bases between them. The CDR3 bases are TGTGCCAGCAGTTCCTCAGGGGTTGAAGCTTTCTTT. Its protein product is CASSSSGVEAFF.

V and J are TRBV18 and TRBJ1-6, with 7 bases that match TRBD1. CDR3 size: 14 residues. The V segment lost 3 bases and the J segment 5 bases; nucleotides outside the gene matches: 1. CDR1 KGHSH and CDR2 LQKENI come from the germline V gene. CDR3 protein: CASSPGTDNSPLHF. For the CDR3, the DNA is TGTGCCAGCTCACCTGGGACAGATAATTCACCCCTCCACTTT.

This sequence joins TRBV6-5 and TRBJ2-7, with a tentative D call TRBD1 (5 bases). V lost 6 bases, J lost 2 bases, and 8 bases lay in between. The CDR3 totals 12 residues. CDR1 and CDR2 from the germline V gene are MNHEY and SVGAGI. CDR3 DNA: TGTGCCAGCAGGGGGCATACCTACGAGCAGTACTTC. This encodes CASRGHTYEQYF.

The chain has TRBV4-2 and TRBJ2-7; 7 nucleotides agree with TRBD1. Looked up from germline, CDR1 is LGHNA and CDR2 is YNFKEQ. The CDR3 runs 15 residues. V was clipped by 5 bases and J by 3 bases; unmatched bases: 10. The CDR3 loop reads CASSFSSGTVYEQYF. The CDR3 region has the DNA TGTGCCAGCAGCTTCAGCTCCGGGACAGTCTACGAGCAGTACTTC.

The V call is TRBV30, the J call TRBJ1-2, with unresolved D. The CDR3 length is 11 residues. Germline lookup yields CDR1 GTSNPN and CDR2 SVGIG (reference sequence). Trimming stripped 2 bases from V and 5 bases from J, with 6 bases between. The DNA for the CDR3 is TGTGCCTGGAGTAGAGGGTATGGCTACACCTTC. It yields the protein CAWSRGYGYTF.

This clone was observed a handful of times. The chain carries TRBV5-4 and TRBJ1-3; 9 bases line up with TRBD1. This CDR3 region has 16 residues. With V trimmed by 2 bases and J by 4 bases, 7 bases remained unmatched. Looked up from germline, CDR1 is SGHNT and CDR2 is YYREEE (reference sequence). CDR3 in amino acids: CASSLQQGAKGNTIYF. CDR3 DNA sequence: TGTGCCAGCAGCTTACAACAGGGGGCCAAGGGAAACACCATATATTTT.

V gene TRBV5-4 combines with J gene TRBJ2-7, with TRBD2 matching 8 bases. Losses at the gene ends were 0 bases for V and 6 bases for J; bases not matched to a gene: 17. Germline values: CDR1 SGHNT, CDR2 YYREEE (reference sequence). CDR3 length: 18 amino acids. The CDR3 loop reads CASSLATLKAGGGGEQYF. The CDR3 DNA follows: TGTGCCAGCAGCTTGGCCACCTTAAAGGCGGGAGGCGGTGGCGAGCAGTACTTC.

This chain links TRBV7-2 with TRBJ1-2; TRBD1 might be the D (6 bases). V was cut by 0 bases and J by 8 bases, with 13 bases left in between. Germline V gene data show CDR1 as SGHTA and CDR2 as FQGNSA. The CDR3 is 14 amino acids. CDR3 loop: CASSLAGGISGYTF. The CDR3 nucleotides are TGTGCCAGCAGCTTAGCCGGGGGCATCTCCGGCTACACCTTC.

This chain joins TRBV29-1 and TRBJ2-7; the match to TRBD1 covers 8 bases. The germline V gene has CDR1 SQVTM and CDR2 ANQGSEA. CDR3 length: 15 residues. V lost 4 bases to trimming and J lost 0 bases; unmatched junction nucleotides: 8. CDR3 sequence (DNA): TGCAGCGTTGTGGGGGCCGGGACAGGCTCCTACGAGCAGTACTTC. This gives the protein CSVVGAGTGSYEQYF.

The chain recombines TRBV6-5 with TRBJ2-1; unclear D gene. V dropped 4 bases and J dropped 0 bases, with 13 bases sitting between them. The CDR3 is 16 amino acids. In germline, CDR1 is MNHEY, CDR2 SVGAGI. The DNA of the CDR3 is TGTGCCAGCAGTTCCTTGACTGCGAGCTCCTACAATGAGCAGTTCTTC. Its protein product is CASSSLTASSYNEQFF.

For the CDR3, the DNA is TGTGCCACCAGTGATCCCCTAACAGGGGCCTACGAGCAGTACTTC. This gives the protein CATSDPLTGAYEQYF. The chain links TRBV24-1 to TRBJ2-7; 7 positions match TRBD1. The J segment lost 2 bases and the V segment lost 3 bases, leaving 6 bases of the junction unmatched. Germline loops: CDR1 KGHDR, CDR2 SFDVKD. There are 15 residues in the CDR3.

Written as DNA, the CDR3 is TGTGCCAGCAGCTTGGACAGGGGGCTTGATGGCTACACCTTC. It specifies CASSLDRGLDGYTF. The rearrangement links TRBV6-5 to TRBJ1-2; TRBD1 matches at 11 bases. The ends lost 6 bases at V and 6 bases at J; junction bases unmatched: 6. The CDR3 is made up of 14 amino acids. Germline lookup yields CDR1 MNHEY and CDR2 SVGAGI.

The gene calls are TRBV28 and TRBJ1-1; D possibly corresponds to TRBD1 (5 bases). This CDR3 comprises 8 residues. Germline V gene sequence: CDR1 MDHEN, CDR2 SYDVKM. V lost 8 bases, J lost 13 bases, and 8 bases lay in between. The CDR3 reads CASGTLFF. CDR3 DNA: TGTGCCAGCGGGACTCTTTTCTTT.

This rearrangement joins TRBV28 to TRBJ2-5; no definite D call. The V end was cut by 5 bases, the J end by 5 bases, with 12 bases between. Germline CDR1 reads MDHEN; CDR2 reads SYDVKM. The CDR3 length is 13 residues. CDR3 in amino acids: CASSDTRRETQYF. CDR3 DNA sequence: TGTGCCAGCAGTGACACGAGACGGGAGACCCAGTACTTC.

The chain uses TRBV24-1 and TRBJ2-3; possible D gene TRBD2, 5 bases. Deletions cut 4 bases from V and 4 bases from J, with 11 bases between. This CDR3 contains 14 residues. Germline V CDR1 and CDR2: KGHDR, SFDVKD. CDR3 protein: CATSEGEGSDTQYF. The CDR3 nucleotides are TGTGCCACCAGTGAGGGAGAAGGGTCAGATACGCAGTATTTT.

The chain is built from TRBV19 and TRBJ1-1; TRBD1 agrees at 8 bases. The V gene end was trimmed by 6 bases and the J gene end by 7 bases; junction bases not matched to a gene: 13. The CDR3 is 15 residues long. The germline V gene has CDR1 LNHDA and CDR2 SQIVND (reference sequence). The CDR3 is CASRKTPDREGEAFF. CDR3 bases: TGTGCCAGTAGAAAAACCCCGGACAGGGAAGGTGAAGCTTTCTTT.

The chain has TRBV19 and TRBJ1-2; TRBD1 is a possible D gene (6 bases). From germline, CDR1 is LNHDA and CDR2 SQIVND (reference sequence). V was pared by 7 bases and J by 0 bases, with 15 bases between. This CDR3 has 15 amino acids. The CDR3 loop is CASTTDRRTNYGYTF. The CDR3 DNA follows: TGTGCCAGTACCACCGACAGGCGAACTAACTATGGCTACACCTTC.

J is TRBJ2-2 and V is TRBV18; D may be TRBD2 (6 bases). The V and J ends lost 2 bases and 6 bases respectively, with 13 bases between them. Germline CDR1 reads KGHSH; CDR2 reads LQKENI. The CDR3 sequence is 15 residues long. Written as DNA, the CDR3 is TGTGCCAGCTCACCAATGGAGGAGGGCTCCGGGGAGCTGTTTTTT. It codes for CASSPMEEGSGELFF.

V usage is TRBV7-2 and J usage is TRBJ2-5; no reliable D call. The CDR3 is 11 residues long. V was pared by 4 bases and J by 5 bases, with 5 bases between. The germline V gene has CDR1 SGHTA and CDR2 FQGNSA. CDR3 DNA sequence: TGTGCCAGCAGCTCCGGGGAGACCCAGTACTTC. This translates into CASSSGETQYF.

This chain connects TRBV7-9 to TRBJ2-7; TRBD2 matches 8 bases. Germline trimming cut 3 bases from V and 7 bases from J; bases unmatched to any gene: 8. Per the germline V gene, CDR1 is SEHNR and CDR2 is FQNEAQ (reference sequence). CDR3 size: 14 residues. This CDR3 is CASSLGTRVGEQYF. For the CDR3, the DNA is TGTGCCAGCAGCTTGGGGACTAGGGTAGGAGAGCAGTACTTC. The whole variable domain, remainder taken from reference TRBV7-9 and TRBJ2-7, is DTGVSQNPRHKITKRGQNVTFRCDPISEHNRLYWYRQTLGQGPEFLTYFQNEAQLEKSRLLSDRFSAERPKGSFSTLEIQRTEQGDSAMYLCASSLGTRVGEQYFGPGTRLTVT.